Shown below are 3 T cell receptor beta chains from a single sample sequenced in a study of T cells in Graves' hyperthyroidism and ophthalmopathy. Amplified regions were TCR beta CDR3 sequences from RNA transcripts. The HTBI primer set drove a first-round RT-PCR of the TCR CDR3. TCRdb called the multiplex PCR reads again in MiXCR, with one record for every CDR3 protein. The table lists 300,000 to 400,000 distinct CDR3 sequences, about 18% of them singletons. The source material was blood. These receptors were obtained from a man between 18 and 35 years old with Graves' ophthalmopathy.

The chain combines TRBV12-3 or TRBV12-4 with TRBJ2-2; 7 positions match TRBD1. This CDR3 contains 16 residues. V trimming: 6 bases; J trimming: 5 bases; junction bases outside the gene matches: 12. The CDR3 loop reads CASRFTGTAITGELFF. The CDR3 DNA follows: TGTGCCAGCAGATTTACCGGGACAGCCATTACCGGGGAGCTGTTTTTT.

This clonotype was seen at least ten times. V usage is TRBV5-5 and J usage is TRBJ1-1, with 11 bases identical to TRBD1. Germline assignment: CDR1 SGHKS and CDR2 YYEKEE (reference sequence). Losses at the gene ends were 4 bases for V and 0 bases for J; bases not matched to a gene: 5. CDR3 length: 16 amino acids. In DNA form, the CDR3 reads TGTGCCAGCAGCGTTGGGACAGGGGGAATGAACACTGAAGCTTTCTTT. Translated, it gives CASSVGTGGMNTEAFF.

This clonotype was recorded at least ten times. V is TRBV29-1 and J is TRBJ1-1; D gene uncertain. The germline CDR1 and CDR2 sequences are SQVTM and ANQGSEA. Trimming removed 2 bases at V and 5 bases at J, with 15 bases between. The CDR3 length is 14 residues. The CDR3 region is CSVEYEGQKTEAFF. The CDR3 DNA sequence: TGCAGCGTTGAATATGAGGGCCAGAAGACTGAAGCTTTCTTT.